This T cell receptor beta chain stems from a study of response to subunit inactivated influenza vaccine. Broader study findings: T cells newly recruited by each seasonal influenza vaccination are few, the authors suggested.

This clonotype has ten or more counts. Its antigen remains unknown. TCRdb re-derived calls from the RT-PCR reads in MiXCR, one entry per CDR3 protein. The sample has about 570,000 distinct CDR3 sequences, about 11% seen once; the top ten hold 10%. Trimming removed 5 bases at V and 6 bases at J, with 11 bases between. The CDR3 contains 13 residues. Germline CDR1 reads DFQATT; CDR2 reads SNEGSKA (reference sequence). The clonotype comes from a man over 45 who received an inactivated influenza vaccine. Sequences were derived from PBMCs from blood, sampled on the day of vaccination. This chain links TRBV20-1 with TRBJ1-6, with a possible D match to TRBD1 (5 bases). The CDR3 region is CSAERQTNSPLHF. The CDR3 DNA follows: TGCAGTGCTGAGCGACAGACTAATTCACCCCTCCACTTT.